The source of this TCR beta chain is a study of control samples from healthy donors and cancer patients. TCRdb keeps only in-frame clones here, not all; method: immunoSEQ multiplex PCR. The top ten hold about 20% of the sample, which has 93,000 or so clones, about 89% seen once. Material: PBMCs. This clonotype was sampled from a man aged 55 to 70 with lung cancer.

The CDR3 nucleotides read TGTGCCAGCAGGGGGAACACTGAAGCTTTCTTT. Residues: CASRGNTEAFF. The chain is built from TRBV6-5 and TRBJ1-1; D ambiguous. This CDR3 spans 11 amino acids. Trimming left V 6 bases short and J 1 base short, with 3 bases between. Per germline, CDR1 MNHEY and CDR2 SVGAGI.